One TCR beta chain is described in this entry. Profiling relied on immunoSEQ multiplex PCR, and the TCRdb table lists in-frame clones only, not all of them. The table lists tens of thousands of clones, around 94% of them singletons. These data belong to a study of T cell changes during pregnancy in multiple sclerosis. Trimming took 0 bases from V and 5 from J; bases not matched to a gene: 10. This CDR3 has 17 amino acids. Germline CDR1 reads SGHRS; CDR2 reads YFSETQ. The clonotype comes from a female donor with multiple sclerosis, enrolled in a pregnancy study. The chain employs TRBV5-1 and TRBJ1-1, with 10 bases lining up with TRBD1. Sequences were derived from peripheral blood, sampled in the third trimester of pregnancy. The CDR3 loop reads CASSLGMGQGKGTEAFF. The DNA for the CDR3 is TGCGCCAGCAGCTTGGGTATGGGACAGGGGAAAGGGACTGAAGCTTTCTTT.